A single sample gave rise to the 9 T cell receptor beta chains below, sequenced in a study of cytomegalovirus exposure and HLA in healthy donors. Profiling relied on immunoSEQ multiplex PCR, and the TCRdb table lists in-frame clones only, not all of them. The sample yields approximately 270,000 clones, roughly 90% seen once. The sample comprised PBMCs. The receptors were sampled from a man between 18 and 29 years old in good health and CMV-seropositive.

The J gene is TRBJ2-6, the V gene TRBV4-1, with D perhaps matching TRBD1 (6 bases). V was clipped by 0 bases and J by 2 bases, with 11 bases between them. Germline V gives CDR1 MGHRA, CDR2 YSYEKL. The CDR3 runs to 17 residues. CDR3 sequence (DNA): TGCGCCAGCAGCCAAGATTTTAAGGGGGCTGGGGCCAACGTCCTGACTTTC. This translates into CASSQDFKGAGANVLTF.

This clone was found a few times. Because it lacks the conserved phenylalanine or tryptophan at the end, this CDR3 is likely a read error. It is unclear where the CDR3 begins or ends on the DNA, so no DNA is shown, and the CDR3 is as TCRdb lists it. The chain joins TRBV29-1 to TRBJ1-1. Counting both end residues, the CDR3 totals 9 amino acids. The germline V gene encodes CDR1 SQVTM and CDR2 ANQGSEA. CDR3 loop: CSVDGTRQL.

The chain combines TRBV11-2 with TRBJ2-2; 9 bases match TRBD1. The CDR3 consists of 15 residues. V was pared by 5 bases and J by 4 bases, with 5 bases of the junction left unmatched. Germline loops: CDR1 SGHAT, CDR2 FQNNGV. The CDR3 region is CASSTGTGPTGELFF. DNA for the CDR3: TGTGCCAGCAGCACCGGGACAGGGCCCACCGGGGAGCTGTTTTTT.

CDR3 sequence reads: CASGLGDRFSGNTIYF. The CDR3 nucleotides are TGTGCTAGTGGTTTAGGCGACAGATTCTCTGGAAACACCATATATTTT. The chain combines TRBV12-5 with TRBJ1-3; D perhaps matches TRBD1 (5 bases). Germline CDR1 is LGHNT and CDR2 is FRNRAP. Deletions cut 3 bases from V and 0 bases from J, with 12 bases between. This CDR3 has 16 residues.

The V call is TRBV7-2, the J call TRBJ1-2, with a weak D call TRBD1 (5 bases). Trimming pared 2 bases from V and 2 bases from J, leaving 6 bases between. From germline, CDR1 is SGHTA and CDR2 FQGNSA. This CDR3 has 13 residues. This CDR3 is CASSLQGNYGYTF. Written as DNA, the CDR3 is TGTGCCAGCAGCTTACAGGGAAACTATGGCTACACCTTC.

This chain joins TRBV7-6 and TRBJ1-2, with D hard to call. Trimming removed 5 bases at V and 8 bases at J, with 21 bases between. CDR1 and CDR2 from the germline V gene are SGHVS and FNYEAQ. The CDR3 length is 15 residues. CDR3 coding DNA: TGTGCCAGCAGCCCCGGGGAGGCCCCGGTCGTAGGCTACACCTTC. It is translated as CASSPGEAPVVGYTF.

The chain has TRBV5-1 and TRBJ2-2; no firm D call. The V gene lost 1 base and the J gene lost 5 bases, with 6 bases spanning the gap. CDR3 length: 13 amino acids. Germline-derived CDR1 and CDR2 are SGHRS and YFSETQ. The CDR3 protein is CASSLTPTGELFF. The CDR3 nucleotides are TGCGCCAGCAGCTTGACACCTACCGGGGAGCTGTTTTTT.

This sequence joins TRBV5-1 and TRBJ2-7; no firm D call. In germline, CDR1 is SGHRS, CDR2 YFSETQ. The CDR3 extends over 15 amino acids. Between the trimmed V and J ends, which lost 0 bases and 0 bases, there was a span of 10 bases. The CDR3 here is CASSLGSTLSYEQYF. DNA for the CDR3: TGCGCCAGCAGCTTGGGCTCAACCCTCTCCTACGAGCAGTACTTC.

The J gene is TRBJ2-7, the V gene TRBV6-1; a weak D match, TRBD1 (6 bases). The CDR3 covers 12 residues. Germline V lookup: CDR1 MNHNS, CDR2 SASEGT. Trimming left V 6 bases short and J 2 bases short, with 8 bases between. The DNA of the CDR3 is TGTGCCAGCAGACAGGGACCCTACGAGCAGTACTTC. Amino acid sequence: CASRQGPYEQYF.